This passage covers 12 T cell receptor beta chains from one sample sequenced in a study of OX40 agonist ivuxolimab in advanced cancers. Here immunoSEQ multiplex PCR was the method, and the copy in TCRdb shows in-frame clones only, minus some. The sample contains tens of thousands of clones, around 85% of which appear only once. The specimen comprised CD4+ or CD8+ T cells sorted from blood, sampled in a trial of the OX40 agonist ivuxolimab. The receptors stem from an adult with an advanced solid tumor such as melanoma, head and neck, liver or kidney cancer.

The chain carries TRBV2 and TRBJ2-2, with 8 positions matching TRBD2. The CDR3 extends over 13 amino acids. The V gene's germline CDR1 is SNHLY and CDR2 FYNNEI. Trimming at V came to 7 bases and at J to 6 bases, leaving 4 bases not matched to a gene. The CDR3, as DNA: TGTGCCAGCATCTACGGGGGGGCCGGGGAGCTGTTTTTT. Its translation: CASIYGGAGELFF.

The V gene is TRBV4-1, the J gene TRBJ1-1; no definite D call. With 0 bases removed from V and 4 bases from J, the gap between germline ends came to 12 bases. Per the germline V gene, CDR1 is MGHRA and CDR2 is YSYEKL. The CDR3 consists of 15 residues. Here the CDR3 DNA reads TGCGCCAGCAGCCAAGAATACCCCACAAGCACTGAAGCTTTCTTT. This translates into CASSQEYPTSTEAFF.

The V gene is TRBV19, the J gene TRBJ2-3; 11 bases fit TRBD2. The CDR3 covers 16 residues. The germline CDR1 and CDR2 sequences are LNHDA and SQIVND (reference sequence). V trimming: 7 bases; J trimming: 2 bases; junction bases outside the gene matches: 8. CDR3 DNA sequence: TGTGCCAGTACCCCAAGACTAGCGGGGAACACAGATACGCAGTATTTT. Its translation: CASTPRLAGNTDTQYF. Looking up the rest from reference TRBV19 and TRBJ2-3 gives the full variable domain: DGGITQSPKYLFRKEGQNVTLSCEQNLNHDAMYWYRQDPGQGLRLIYYSQIVNDFQKGDIAEGYSVSREKKESFPLTVTSAQKNPTAFYLCASTPRLAGNTDTQYFGPGTRLTVL.

This chain joins TRBV28 and TRBJ2-5; D is perhaps TRBD1 (5 bases). This CDR3 has 15 amino acids. V was pared by 6 bases and J by 4 bases, with 18 bases between. Germline V gene data show CDR1 as MDHEN and CDR2 as SYDVKM. The CDR3, as DNA: TGTGCCAGCAGCTATATCGGAGACAGTCCAGAGACCCAGTACTTC. Its protein is CASSYIGDSPETQYF.

The rearrangement links TRBV6-5 to TRBJ2-2; the match to TRBD1 covers 7 bases. J was trimmed by 1 base and V by 6 bases; bases with no gene match: 2. CDR1 is MNHEY and CDR2 is SVGAGI in the germline V gene. The CDR3 is 14 amino acids. The chain's CDR3 is CASSQGVNTGELFF. The CDR3 bases are TGTGCCAGCAGCCAGGGGGTGAACACCGGGGAGCTGTTTTTT.

This clone was observed a few times. The chain has TRBV28 and TRBJ2-7; TRBD2 matches 13 bases. V shed 4 bases and J 4 bases; nucleotides not matched to a gene: 7. This CDR3 spans 16 amino acids. The germline V gene has CDR1 MDHEN and CDR2 SYDVKM. The CDR3 nucleotides read TGTGCCAGCAGTTCTCCCGGGACTAGCGGGAAATACGAGCAGTACTTC. This gives the protein CASSSPGTSGKYEQYF.

In its sample, this clone was seen once. V and J are TRBV28 and TRBJ2-7, with D unresolved. The CDR3 extends over 16 amino acids. From germline, CDR1 is MDHEN and CDR2 SYDVKM. Trimming took off 5 bases at V and 2 bases at J, with 19 bases between the two ends. In DNA form, the CDR3 reads TGTGCCAGCAGTACCGTCGGAAGGGTGGCTACCTACGAGCAGTACTTC. Encoded protein: CASSTVGRVATYEQYF.

V usage is TRBV2 and J usage is TRBJ1-1; 7 positions match TRBD1. CDR3 size: 13 residues. The V and J ends lost 6 bases and 1 base, in that order; junction bases with no gene match: 2. Per the germline V gene, CDR1 is SNHLY and CDR2 is FYNNEI. CDR3 sequence: CASRDRRNTEAFF. CDR3 DNA sequence: TGTGCCAGCAGGGACAGGCGGAACACTGAAGCTTTCTTT.

The rearrangement uses TRBV30 and TRBJ2-1; D unresolved. Germline values: CDR1 GTSNPN, CDR2 SVGIG (reference sequence). CDR3 length equals 12 residues. Between the trimmed V and J ends, which lost 1 base and 8 bases, there was a span of 9 bases. DNA for the CDR3: TGTGCCTGGAGTGCCCGGTATGATGAGCAGTTCTTC. This codes for CAWSARYDEQFF.

V usage is TRBV7-9 and J usage is TRBJ2-5; no firm D call. CDR1 SEHNR and CDR2 FQNEAQ come from the germline V gene (reference sequence). The CDR3 has 11 residues. The germline V and J ends were trimmed by 5 bases and 5 bases, with 6 bases remaining between them. DNA of the CDR3: TGTGCCAGCAGCCCTGGGGAGACCCAGTACTTC. This sequence encodes CASSPGETQYF.

V is TRBV25-1 and J is TRBJ2-7; D is unresolved. V dropped 2 bases and J dropped 3 bases, with 14 bases sitting between them. In germline, CDR1 is MGHDK, CDR2 SYGVNS. The length of the CDR3 is 15 residues. The chain's CDR3 is CASSERRDGNYEQYF. Here the CDR3 DNA reads TGTGCCAGCAGTGAAAGGAGAGACGGCAACTACGAGCAGTACTTC.

The chain joins TRBV6-1 to TRBJ2-7; 10 nucleotides match TRBD1. CDR3 length: 15 amino acids. Germline V gene sequence: CDR1 MNHNS, CDR2 SASEGT. V shed 6 bases, J shed 1 base, and the junction held 6 bases outside the gene matches. CDR3 DNA sequence: TGTGCCAGCAGGATGCCGGGACAGGGGTCCTACGAGCAGTACTTC. Encoded protein: CASRMPGQGSYEQYF.